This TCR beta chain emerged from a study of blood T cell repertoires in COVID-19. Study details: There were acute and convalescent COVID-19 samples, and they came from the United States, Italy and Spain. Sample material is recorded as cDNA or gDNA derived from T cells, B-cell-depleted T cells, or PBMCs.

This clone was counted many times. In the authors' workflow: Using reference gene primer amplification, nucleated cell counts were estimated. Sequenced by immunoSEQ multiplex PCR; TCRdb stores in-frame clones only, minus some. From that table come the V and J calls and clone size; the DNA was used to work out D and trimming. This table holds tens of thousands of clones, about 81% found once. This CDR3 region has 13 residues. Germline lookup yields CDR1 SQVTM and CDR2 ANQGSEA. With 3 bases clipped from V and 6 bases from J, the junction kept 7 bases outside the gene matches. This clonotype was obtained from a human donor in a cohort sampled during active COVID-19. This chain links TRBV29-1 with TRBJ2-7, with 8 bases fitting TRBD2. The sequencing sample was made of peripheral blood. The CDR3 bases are TGCAGCGTTGATCCCGGACTAGCCGGCGAGCAGTACTTC. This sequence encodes CSVDPGLAGEQYF.